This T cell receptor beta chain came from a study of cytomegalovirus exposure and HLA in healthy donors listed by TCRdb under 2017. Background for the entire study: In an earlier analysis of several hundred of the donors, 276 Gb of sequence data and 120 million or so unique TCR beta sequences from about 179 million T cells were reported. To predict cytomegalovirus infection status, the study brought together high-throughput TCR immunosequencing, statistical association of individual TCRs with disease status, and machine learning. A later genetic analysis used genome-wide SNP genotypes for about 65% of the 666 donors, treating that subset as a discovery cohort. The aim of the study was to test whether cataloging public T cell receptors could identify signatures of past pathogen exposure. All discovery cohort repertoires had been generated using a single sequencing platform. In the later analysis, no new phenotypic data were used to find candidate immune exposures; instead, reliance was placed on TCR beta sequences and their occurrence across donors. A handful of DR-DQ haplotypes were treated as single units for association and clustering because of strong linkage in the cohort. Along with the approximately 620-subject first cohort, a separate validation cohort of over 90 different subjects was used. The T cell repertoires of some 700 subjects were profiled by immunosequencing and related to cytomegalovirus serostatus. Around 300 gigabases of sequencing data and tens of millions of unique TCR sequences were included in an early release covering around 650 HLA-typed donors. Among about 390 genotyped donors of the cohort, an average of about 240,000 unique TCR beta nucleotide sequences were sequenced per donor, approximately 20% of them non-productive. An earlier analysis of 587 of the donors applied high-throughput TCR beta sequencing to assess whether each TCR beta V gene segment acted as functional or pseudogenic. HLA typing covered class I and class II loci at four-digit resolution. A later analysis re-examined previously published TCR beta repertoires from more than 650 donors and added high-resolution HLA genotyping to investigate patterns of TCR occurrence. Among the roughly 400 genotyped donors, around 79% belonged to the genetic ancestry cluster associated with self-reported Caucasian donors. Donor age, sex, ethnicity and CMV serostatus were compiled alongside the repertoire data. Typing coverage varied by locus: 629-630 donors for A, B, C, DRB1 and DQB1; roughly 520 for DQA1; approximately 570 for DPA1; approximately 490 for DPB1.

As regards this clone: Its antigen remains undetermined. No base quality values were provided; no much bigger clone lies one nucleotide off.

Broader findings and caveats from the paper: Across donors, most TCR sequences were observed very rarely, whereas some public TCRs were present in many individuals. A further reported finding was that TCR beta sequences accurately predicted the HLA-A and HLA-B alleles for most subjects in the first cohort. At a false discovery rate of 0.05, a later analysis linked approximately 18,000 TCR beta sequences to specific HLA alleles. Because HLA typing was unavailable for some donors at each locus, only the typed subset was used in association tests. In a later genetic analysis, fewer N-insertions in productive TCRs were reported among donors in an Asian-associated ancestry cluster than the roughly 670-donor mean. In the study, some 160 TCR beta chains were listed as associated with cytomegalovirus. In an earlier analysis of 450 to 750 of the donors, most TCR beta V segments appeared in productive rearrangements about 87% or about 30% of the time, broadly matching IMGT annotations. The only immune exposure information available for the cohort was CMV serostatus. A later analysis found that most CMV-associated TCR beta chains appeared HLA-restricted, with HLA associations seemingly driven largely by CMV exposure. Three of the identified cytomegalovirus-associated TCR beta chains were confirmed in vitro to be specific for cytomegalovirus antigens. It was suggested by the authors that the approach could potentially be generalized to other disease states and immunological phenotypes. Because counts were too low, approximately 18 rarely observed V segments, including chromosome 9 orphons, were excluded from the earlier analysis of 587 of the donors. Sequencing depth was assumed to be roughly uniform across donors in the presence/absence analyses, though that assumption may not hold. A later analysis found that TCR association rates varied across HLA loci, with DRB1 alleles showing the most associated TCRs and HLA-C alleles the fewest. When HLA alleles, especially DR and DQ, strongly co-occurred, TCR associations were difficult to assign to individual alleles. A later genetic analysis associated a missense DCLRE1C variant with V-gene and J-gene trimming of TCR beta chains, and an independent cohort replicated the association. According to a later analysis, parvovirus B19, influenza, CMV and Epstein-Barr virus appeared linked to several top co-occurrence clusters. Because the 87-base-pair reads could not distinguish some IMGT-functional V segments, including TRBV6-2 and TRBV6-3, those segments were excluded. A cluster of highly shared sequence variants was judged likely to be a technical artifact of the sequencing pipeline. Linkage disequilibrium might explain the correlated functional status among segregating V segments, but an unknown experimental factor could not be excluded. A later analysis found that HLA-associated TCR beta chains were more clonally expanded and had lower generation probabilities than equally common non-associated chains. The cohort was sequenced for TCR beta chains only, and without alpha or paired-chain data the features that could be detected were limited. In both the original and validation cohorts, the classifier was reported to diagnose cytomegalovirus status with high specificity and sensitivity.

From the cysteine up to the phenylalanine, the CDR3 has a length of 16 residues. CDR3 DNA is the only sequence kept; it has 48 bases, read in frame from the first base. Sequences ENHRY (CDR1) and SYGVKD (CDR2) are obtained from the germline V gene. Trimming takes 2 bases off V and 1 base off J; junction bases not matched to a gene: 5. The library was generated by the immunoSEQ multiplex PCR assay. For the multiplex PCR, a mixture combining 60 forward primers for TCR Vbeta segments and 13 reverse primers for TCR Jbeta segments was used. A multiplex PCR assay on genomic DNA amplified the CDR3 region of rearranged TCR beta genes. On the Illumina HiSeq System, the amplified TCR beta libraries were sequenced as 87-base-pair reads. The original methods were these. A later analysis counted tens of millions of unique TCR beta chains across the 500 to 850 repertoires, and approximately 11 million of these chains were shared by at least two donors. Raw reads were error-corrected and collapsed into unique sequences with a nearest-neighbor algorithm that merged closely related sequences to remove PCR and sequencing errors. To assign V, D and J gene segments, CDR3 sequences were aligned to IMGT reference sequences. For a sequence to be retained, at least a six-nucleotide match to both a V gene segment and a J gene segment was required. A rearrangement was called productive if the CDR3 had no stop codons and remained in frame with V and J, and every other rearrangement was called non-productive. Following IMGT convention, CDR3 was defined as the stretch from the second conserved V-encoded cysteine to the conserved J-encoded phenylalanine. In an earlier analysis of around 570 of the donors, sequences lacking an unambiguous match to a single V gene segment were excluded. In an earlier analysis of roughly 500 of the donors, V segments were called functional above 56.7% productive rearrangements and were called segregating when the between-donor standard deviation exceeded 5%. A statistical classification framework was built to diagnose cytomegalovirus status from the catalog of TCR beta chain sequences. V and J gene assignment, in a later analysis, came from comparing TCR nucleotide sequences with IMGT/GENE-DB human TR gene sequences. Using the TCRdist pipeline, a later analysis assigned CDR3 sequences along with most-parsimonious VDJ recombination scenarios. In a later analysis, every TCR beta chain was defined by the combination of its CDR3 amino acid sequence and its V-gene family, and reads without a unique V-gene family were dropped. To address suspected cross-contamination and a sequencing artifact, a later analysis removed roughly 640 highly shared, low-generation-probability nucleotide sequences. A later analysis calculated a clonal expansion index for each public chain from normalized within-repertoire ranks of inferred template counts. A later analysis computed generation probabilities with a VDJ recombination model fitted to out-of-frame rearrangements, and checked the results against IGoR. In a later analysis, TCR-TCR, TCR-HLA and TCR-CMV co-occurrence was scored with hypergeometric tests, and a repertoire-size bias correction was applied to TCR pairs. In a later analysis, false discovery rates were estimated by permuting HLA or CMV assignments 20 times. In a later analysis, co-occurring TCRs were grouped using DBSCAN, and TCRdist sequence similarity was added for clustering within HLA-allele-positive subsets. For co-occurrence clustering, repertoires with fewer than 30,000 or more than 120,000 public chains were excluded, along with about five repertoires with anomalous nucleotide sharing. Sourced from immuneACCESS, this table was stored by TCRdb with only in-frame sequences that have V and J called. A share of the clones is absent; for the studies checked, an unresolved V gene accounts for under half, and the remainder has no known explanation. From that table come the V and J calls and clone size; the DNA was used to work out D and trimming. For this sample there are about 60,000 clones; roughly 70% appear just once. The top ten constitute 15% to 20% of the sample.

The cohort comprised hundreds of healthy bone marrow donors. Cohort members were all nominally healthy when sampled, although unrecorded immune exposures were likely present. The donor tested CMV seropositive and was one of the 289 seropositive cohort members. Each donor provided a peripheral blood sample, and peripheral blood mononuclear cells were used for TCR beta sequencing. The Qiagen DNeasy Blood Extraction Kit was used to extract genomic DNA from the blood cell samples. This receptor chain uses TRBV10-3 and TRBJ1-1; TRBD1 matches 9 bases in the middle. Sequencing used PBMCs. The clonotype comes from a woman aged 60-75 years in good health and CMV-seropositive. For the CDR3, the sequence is CAISETKQGANTEAFF. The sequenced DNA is TGTGCCATCAGTGAGACTAAACAGGGGGCGAACACTGAAGCTTTCTTT.